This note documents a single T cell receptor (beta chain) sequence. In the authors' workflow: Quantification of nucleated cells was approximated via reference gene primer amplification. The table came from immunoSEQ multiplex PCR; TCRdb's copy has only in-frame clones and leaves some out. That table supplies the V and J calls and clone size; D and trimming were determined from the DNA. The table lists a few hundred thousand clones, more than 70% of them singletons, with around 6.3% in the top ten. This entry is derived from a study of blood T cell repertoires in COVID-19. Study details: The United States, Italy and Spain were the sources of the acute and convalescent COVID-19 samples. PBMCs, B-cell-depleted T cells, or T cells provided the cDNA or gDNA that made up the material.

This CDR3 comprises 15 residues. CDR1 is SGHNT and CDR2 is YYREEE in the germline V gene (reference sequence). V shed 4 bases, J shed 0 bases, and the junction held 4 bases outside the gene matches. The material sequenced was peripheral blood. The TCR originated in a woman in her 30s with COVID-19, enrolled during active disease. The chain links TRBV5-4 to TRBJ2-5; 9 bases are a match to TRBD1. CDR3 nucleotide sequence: TGTGCCAGCAGCCCCGGGACAGGGTACCAAGAGACCCAGTACTTC. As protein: CASSPGTGYQETQYF.